A single sample is the source of the 31 T cell receptor beta chains below, sequenced in a study of blood T cell repertoires in COVID-19. The method was immunoSEQ multiplex PCR; TCRdb's version includes in-frame clones alone and lacks a portion of them. The sample has about 70,000 clones; roughly 83% are singletons. The specimen was peripheral blood. The receptors come from a man between 25 and 39 years old with COVID-19, enrolled during active disease.

The V gene is TRBV5-1, the J gene TRBJ1-2, with a tentative D call TRBD1 (6 bases). There are 13 residues in the CDR3. CDR1 is SGHRS, CDR2 YFSETQ, per germline. The ends were cut back, 0 bases at V and 8 bases at J, with 11 bases in the middle. The CDR3 loop reads CASSLGDIRGYTF. The DNA of the CDR3 is TGCGCCAGCAGCTTGGGGGACATTCGCGGCTACACCTTC. The variable domain in full, with the rest retrieved from reference TRBV5-1 and TRBJ1-2, is KAGVTQTPRYLIKTRGQQVTLSCSPISGHRSVSWYQQTPGQGLQFLFEYFSETQRNKGNFPGRFSGRQFSNSRSEMNVSTLELGDSALYLCASSLGDIRGYTFGSGTRLTVV.

The chain uses TRBV2 and TRBJ1-4; D perhaps matches TRBD1 (5 bases). The V gene's germline CDR1 is SNHLY and CDR2 FYNNEI. Between the trimmed V and J ends, which lost 9 bases and 8 bases, there was a span of 19 bases. CDR3 length equals 14 residues. CDR3 amino acids: CASLRLGTGEKLFF. In DNA form, the CDR3 reads TGTGCCAGTTTAAGGTTAGGAACAGGAGAAAAACTGTTTTTT.

This clone occurred once. This rearrangement joins TRBV5-4 to TRBJ1-1, with 8 bases identical to TRBD1. The CDR3 length is 15 residues. V was pared by 4 bases and J by 5 bases, with 10 bases of the junction left unmatched. CDR1 and CDR2 from the germline V gene are SGHNT and YYREEE (reference sequence). CDR3 bases: TGTGCCAGCAGCGCCGCTCGGACAGGGTGGACTGAAGCTTTCTTT. It encodes CASSAARTGWTEAFF. Filled out from reference TRBV5-4 and TRBJ1-1, the complete variable domain reads ETGVTQSPTHLIKTRGQQVTLRCSSQSGHNTVSWYQQALGQGPQFIFQYYREEENGRGNFPPRFSGLQFPNYSSELNVNALELDDSALYLCASSAARTGWTEAFFGQGTRLTVV.

The rearrangement joins TRBV4-2 to TRBJ1-2, with D unclear. CDR3 length equals 14 residues. Germline V CDR1 and CDR2: LGHNA, YNFKEQ. Trimming took off 0 bases at V and 4 bases at J, with 9 bases between the two ends. The CDR3 nucleotides read TGTGCCAGCAGCCAAGAGGGGAGTTTCTATGGCTACACCTTC. It codes for CASSQEGSFYGYTF.

CDR3 amino acids: CAISEFWGVYEQYF. In nucleotides, the CDR3 is TGTGCCATCAGTGAGTTCTGGGGGGTCTACGAGCAGTACTTC. This rearrangement joins TRBV10-3 to TRBJ2-7, with TRBD2 as a possible D gene (6 bases). Looked up from germline, CDR1 is ENHRY and CDR2 is SYGVKD. This CDR3 contains 14 residues. Trimming took off 1 base at V and 3 bases at J, with 10 bases between the two ends.

This chain joins TRBV5-4 and TRBJ2-1; 10 bases align to TRBD2. J lost 8 bases, V lost 1 base, and 6 bases had no gene match. The CDR3 sequence is 15 residues long. CDR1 and CDR2 from the germline V gene are SGHNT and YYREEE (reference sequence). The CDR3 nucleotides read TGTGCCAGCAGCTTGCGGCTAGCGGGAGAGGATGAGCAGTTCTTC. Translating gives CASSLRLAGEDEQFF.

The V call is TRBV27, the J call TRBJ1-2; perhaps TRBD1 as D (6 bases). CDR3 length equals 15 residues. Germline values: CDR1 MNHEY, CDR2 SMNVEV (reference sequence). Trimming left V 5 bases short and J 8 bases short, with 21 bases between. In DNA, the CDR3 is TGTGCCAGCAGTCTGGGTACAGGGCAAAGAGGAGGCTACACCTTC. Protein: CASSLGTGQRGGYTF.

The chain uses TRBV9 and TRBJ1-1; D gene ambiguous. This CDR3 is 13 amino acids long. The V and J ends lost 4 bases and 0 bases respectively, with 7 bases between them. CDR1 and CDR2 from the germline V gene are SGDLS and YYNGEE. The CDR3 coding sequence is TGTGCCAGCAGCCCCAGTATGAACACTGAAGCTTTCTTT. As protein: CASSPSMNTEAFF. Supplemented by reference TRBV9 and TRBJ1-1, the full variable domain reads DSGVTQTPKHLITATGQRVTLRCSPRSGDLSVYWYQQSLDQGLQFLIQYYNGEERAKGNILERFSAQQFPDLHSELNLSSLELGDSALYFCASSPSMNTEAFFGQGTRLTVV.

The genes are TRBV24-1 and TRBJ2-5, with a weak D call TRBD2 (5 bases). V was cut by 9 bases and J by 7 bases, with 14 bases left in between. Germline values: CDR1 KGHDR, CDR2 SFDVKD. The CDR3 loop spans 12 amino acids. The CDR3 here is CATSTEDGTQYF. CDR3 coding DNA: TGTGCCACCTCCACGGAGGACGGGACCCAGTACTTC.

The chain carries TRBV30 and TRBJ1-1; D is ambiguous. Looked up from germline, CDR1 is GTSNPN and CDR2 is SVGIG (reference sequence). The germline V and J ends were trimmed by 3 bases and 7 bases, with 12 bases remaining between them. The CDR3 runs 12 residues. DNA for the CDR3: TGTGCCTGGAGGAGCACGGGGAGTGAAGCTTTCTTT. Protein product: CAWRSTGSEAFF.

This sequence joins TRBV7-8 and TRBJ1-4; D may be TRBD1 (5 bases). In germline, CDR1 is SGHVS, CDR2 FQNEAQ. V lost 1 base and J lost 10, with 19 bases in between. The CDR3 has 16 residues. Here the CDR3 reads CASSLGVGVRGGKLFF. The CDR3 DNA reads as TGTGCCAGCAGCTTAGGAGTAGGGGTTAGGGGTGGAAAACTGTTTTTT.

V gene TRBV4-1 combines with J gene TRBJ1-4, with TRBD1 as a possible D gene (6 bases). Germline values: CDR1 MGHRA, CDR2 YSYEKL. There are 16 residues in the CDR3. Trimming took off 5 bases at V and 3 bases at J, with 16 bases between the two ends. CDR3 protein: CASSYQGGAANEKLFF. The DNA for the CDR3 is TGCGCCAGCAGCTACCAAGGGGGGGCGGCTAATGAAAAACTGTTTTTT.

The chain uses TRBV14 and TRBJ1-2; the match to TRBD1 covers 8 bases. V shed 1 base and J 4 bases; nucleotides not matched to a gene: 8. The germline V gene encodes CDR1 SGHDN and CDR2 FVKESK. The CDR3 runs to 16 residues. CDR3 DNA sequence: TGTGCCAGCAGCCAAGGTGCAGGACAGGGAGGCTATGGCTACACCTTC. Residues: CASSQGAGQGGYGYTF.

The rearrangement joins TRBV3-1 (or the pseudogene TRBV3-2) to TRBJ2-5; tentative D call: TRBD1 (5 bases). Between the trimmed V and J ends, which lost 1 base and 2 bases, there was a span of 8 bases. Germline V gene sequence: CDR1 LGHDT, CDR2 YNNKEL (reference sequence). The CDR3 has 14 amino acids. The CDR3 sequence is CASSQGAGQETQYF. CDR3 DNA sequence: TGTGCCAGCAGCCAAGGGGCAGGGCAAGAGACCCAGTACTTC.

The V gene is TRBV7-9, the J gene TRBJ1-2; D ambiguous. The CDR3 contains 15 residues. Germline values: CDR1 SEHNR, CDR2 FQNEAQ (reference sequence). Trimming pared 1 base from V and 0 bases from J, leaving 9 bases between. The CDR3 DNA sequence: TGTGCCAGCAGCTTAGAACGCGGAGCTAACTATGGCTACACCTTC. Residues: CASSLERGANYGYTF. Variable domain in full (rest from reference TRBV7-9 and TRBJ1-2): DTGVSQNPRHKITKRGQNVTFRCDPISEHNRLYWYRQTLGQGPEFLTYFQNEAQLEKSRLLSDRFSAERPKGSFSTLEIQRTEQGDSAMYLCASSLERGANYGYTFGSGTRLTVV.

The DNA for the CDR3 is TGCGCCAGCAGCTTGGAAGGGGGAATCACTGAAGCTTTCTTT. This sequence encodes CASSLEGGITEAFF. This chain links TRBV5-1 with TRBJ1-1, with a weak D call TRBD1 (6 bases). This CDR3 has 14 amino acids. CDR1 and CDR2 (germline): SGHRS, YFSETQ. The V gene lost 0 bases and the J gene lost 4 bases, with 10 bases spanning the gap.

The rearrangement links TRBV28 to TRBJ2-7; D is undetermined. Germline assignment: CDR1 MDHEN and CDR2 SYDVKM. Trimming cost V 2 bases and J 4 bases, with 6 bases left between them. The CDR3 runs to 12 residues. The CDR3 spells CASSLQEYEQYF. CDR3 in DNA: TGTGCCAGCAGTTTACAGGAATACGAGCAGTACTTC.

This chain connects TRBV5-5 to TRBJ1-5; TRBD1 agrees at 10 bases. With V trimmed by 4 bases and J by 5 bases, 12 bases remained unmatched. The CDR3 is 17 amino acids. CDR1 and CDR2 (germline): SGHKS, YYEKEE (reference sequence). CDR3 loop: CASSPRGGQGSHQPQHF. In DNA form, the CDR3 reads TGTGCCAGCAGCCCGAGGGGGGGACAGGGGAGCCATCAGCCCCAGCATTTT.

The CDR3 coding sequence is TGTGCCAGCAGTGACCGGGACACTAATGAGCAGTTCTTC. Translating gives CASSDRDTNEQFF. V and J are TRBV2 and TRBJ2-1, with a weak D call TRBD1 (6 bases). This CDR3 is built from 13 residues. Per the germline V gene, CDR1 is SNHLY and CDR2 is FYNNEI. V dropped 3 bases and J dropped 7 bases, with 10 bases sitting between them. The complete variable domain, with remaining parts taken from reference TRBV2 and TRBJ2-1, reads EPEVTQTPSHQVTQMGQEVILRCVPISNHLYFYWYRQILGQKVEFLVSFYNNEISEKSEIFDDQFSVERPDGSNFTLKIRSTKLEDSAMYFCASSDRDTNEQFFGPGTRLTVL.

This chain uses TRBV19 with TRBJ2-7; perhaps TRBD1 as D (6 bases). The CDR3 extends over 16 amino acids. Germline V CDR1 and CDR2: LNHDA, SQIVND (reference sequence). The V end was cut by 5 bases, the J end by 4 bases, with 21 bases between. The CDR3: CASSSPGAQPFYEQYF. The CDR3 region has the DNA TGTGCCAGTAGTTCCCCAGGGGCGCAGCCTTTTTACGAGCAGTACTTC.

The V gene is TRBV28, the J gene TRBJ1-2, with 7 bases lining up with TRBD1. Trimming took 5 bases from V and 2 from J; bases not matched to a gene: 8. CDR1 and CDR2 from the germline V gene are MDHEN and SYDVKM. CDR3 size: 15 residues. The CDR3 DNA follows: TGTGCCAGCAGTATCCATGACAGGGACAACTATGGCTACACCTTC. Its translation: CASSIHDRDNYGYTF.

This clone was seen a handful of times. The chain carries TRBV5-1 and TRBJ2-7; 9 nucleotides line up with TRBD1. The CDR3 spans 14 residues. The ends lost 4 bases at V and 2 bases at J; junction bases unmatched: 4. The germline CDR1 and CDR2 sequences are SGHRS and YFSETQ. Here the CDR3 DNA reads TGCGCCAGCAGCGGACAGGGGTCTGCCTACGAGCAGTACTTC. Its translation is CASSGQGSAYEQYF. The variable domain in full, completed from reference TRBV5-1 and TRBJ2-7, reads KAGVTQTPRYLIKTRGQQVTLSCSPISGHRSVSWYQQTPGQGLQFLFEYFSETQRNKGNFPGRFSGRQFSNSRSEMNVSTLELGDSALYLCASSGQGSAYEQYFGPGTRLTVT.

This clone was seen a handful of times. The gene calls are TRBV4-2 and TRBJ2-1; TRBD2 agrees at 9 bases. CDR1 LGHNA and CDR2 YNFKEQ come from the germline V gene. V shed 0 bases, J shed 4 bases, and the junction held 4 bases outside the gene matches. The CDR3 has 16 amino acids. This CDR3 is CASSQDWTSVYNEQFF. The CDR3 DNA sequence: TGTGCCAGCAGCCAAGATTGGACTAGCGTATACAATGAGCAGTTCTTC.

This rearrangement joins TRBV5-4 to TRBJ2-3; 13 bases are a match to TRBD2. CDR3 length equals 17 residues. J lost 4 bases, V lost 0 bases, and 5 bases had no gene match. From germline, CDR1 is SGHNT and CDR2 YYREEE (reference sequence). The CDR3: CASSLGGLAGVADTQYF. CDR3 coding DNA: TGTGCCAGCAGCTTGGGCGGACTAGCGGGAGTGGCAGATACGCAGTATTTT.

The chain recombines TRBV7-3 with TRBJ2-1; TRBD2 matches 7 bases. CDR3 length: 13 amino acids. Trimming took 2 bases from V and 12 from J; bases not matched to a gene: 7. CDR1 is SGHTA, CDR2 FQGTGA, per germline. In DNA, the CDR3 is TGTGCCAGCAGCTTATCCGCGGGAGAATGGCAGTTCTTC. Translation gives CASSLSAGEWQFF.

The V gene is TRBV9, the J gene TRBJ1-2; D possibly corresponds to TRBD1 (5 bases). Trimming removed 0 bases at V and 0 bases at J, with 12 bases between. Germline V gene lookup returns CDR1 SGDLS and CDR2 YYNGEE. This CDR3 comprises 16 residues. Written as DNA, the CDR3 is TGTGCCAGCAGCGTAGATGGCGACAGAACTAACTATGGCTACACCTTC. Translated, it gives CASSVDGDRTNYGYTF.

The rearrangement joins TRBV5-1 to TRBJ2-3; 7 bases are a match to TRBD2. This CDR3 is built from 14 residues. Germline V CDR1 and CDR2: SGHRS, YFSETQ. J lost 2 bases, V lost 1 base, and 1 base had no gene match. CDR3: CASSLLADTDTQYF. The CDR3 DNA sequence: TGCGCCAGCAGCTTGCTAGCGGACACAGATACGCAGTATTTT. Full variable domain (remainder filled in from reference TRBV5-1 and TRBJ2-3): KAGVTQTPRYLIKTRGQQVTLSCSPISGHRSVSWYQQTPGQGLQFLFEYFSETQRNKGNFPGRFSGRQFSNSRSEMNVSTLELGDSALYLCASSLLADTDTQYFGPGTRLTVL.

The V call is TRBV27, the J call TRBJ2-2, with 8 bases lining up with TRBD1. This CDR3 contains 14 residues. Germline lookup yields CDR1 MNHEY and CDR2 SMNVEV (reference sequence). The J segment lost 6 bases and the V segment lost 7 bases, leaving 7 bases of the junction unmatched. CDR3: CASTSGTGAGELFF. In nucleotides, the CDR3 is TGTGCCAGCACCTCCGGGACAGGCGCCGGGGAGCTGTTTTTT.

The genes are TRBV11-2 and TRBJ2-1; the match to TRBD1 covers 9 bases. Trimming cost V 1 base and J 6 bases; bases outside gene matches: 7. Germline loops: CDR1 SGHAT, CDR2 FQNNGV. The CDR3 runs to 16 residues. This CDR3 is CASSLAGTGYVNEQFF. CDR3 nucleotide sequence: TGTGCCAGCAGCTTAGCGGGGACAGGGTATGTCAATGAGCAGTTCTTC.

This clone was recorded only once. The rearrangement uses TRBV19 and TRBJ2-7; 9 bases line up with TRBD1. CDR3 length equals 15 residues. Germline trimming cut 8 bases from V and 5 bases from J; bases unmatched to any gene: 13. The germline V gene has CDR1 LNHDA and CDR2 SQIVND (reference sequence). The CDR3 is CASSQHGTGRNEQYF. For the CDR3, the DNA is TGTGCCAGTTCGCAACACGGGACAGGGCGGAACGAGCAGTACTTC.

The rearrangement links TRBV5-6 to TRBJ1-2, with 8 bases identical to TRBD1. Germline loops: CDR1 SGHDT, CDR2 YYEEEE. There are 12 residues in the CDR3. The J segment lost 8 bases and the V segment lost 3 bases, leaving 3 bases of the junction unmatched. CDR3 region: CASSSGQGGYTF. CDR3 nucleotides: TGTGCCAGCAGCTCTGGACAGGGCGGCTACACCTTC.